Listed below are T cell receptor beta chains from one sample, sequenced in a study of shared clonotypes between healthy human individuals. The method was immunoSEQ multiplex PCR; TCRdb's version includes in-frame clones alone and lacks a portion of them. The sample holds under 650,000 clones, roughly 95% seen once. The specimen was naive CD4+ T cells sorted from blood. The receptor set was obtained from a woman in her thirties in good health. The CDR3 runs from the conserved cysteine through the conserved F or W. The order of the fields is V gene, CDR3 length, D gene, clone size, J gene, CDR3 protein, CDR3 DNA. A D gene is named only where the DNA matches it firmly. Rows give clone size only sometimes, using once, few, many, or a class for an expanded clone.

V: TRBV7-9; length: 15; D: TRBD2; size: -; J: TRBJ2-7; CDR3: CASSLASGRANEQYF; DNA: TGTGCCAGCAGCTTAGCTAGCGGGAGGGCCAACGAGCAGTACTTC
V: TRBV19; length: 15; D: -; size: -; J: TRBJ1-4; CDR3: CASSWGTATNEKLFF; DNA: TGTGCCAGTAGCTGGGGAACAGCAACTAATGAAAAACTGTTTTTT
V: TRBV28; length: 14; D: -; size: -; J: TRBJ1-1; CDR3: CASSSPQGHTEAFF; DNA: TGTGCCAGCAGTTCCCCTCAGGGGCACACTGAAGCTTTCTTT
V: TRBV18; length: 13; D: -; size: -; J: TRBJ1-1; CDR3: CASSPTRNTEAFF; DNA: TGTGCCAGCTCACCGACGCGGAACACTGAAGCTTTCTTT
V: TRBV25-1; length: 17; D: -; size: -; J: TRBJ2-7; CDR3: CASSETTAFSRVYEQYF; DNA: TGTGCCAGCAGTGAAACGACAGCCTTCTCCCGAGTTTACGAGCAGTACTTC
V: TRBV5-1; length: 15; D: -; size: -; J: TRBJ1-1; CDR3: CASSLVASQNTEAFF; DNA: TGCGCCAGCAGCTTGGTTGCGAGCCAGAACACTGAAGCTTTCTTT
V: TRBV27; length: 15; D: TRBD2; size: -; J: TRBJ2-7; CDR3: CASSPLAGPDYEQYF; DNA: TGTGCCAGCAGTCCACTAGCGGGACCGGACTACGAGCAGTACTTC
V: TRBV6-5; length: 14; D: -; size: -; J: TRBJ2-7; CDR3: CASSQPGPTYEQYF; DNA: TGTGCCAGCAGTCAACCCGGACCCACCTACGAGCAGTACTTC
V: TRBV4-2; length: 15; D: -; size: -; J: TRBJ1-1; CDR3: CASSQDVARNTEAFF; DNA: TGTGCCAGCAGCCAAGATGTCGCCAGGAACACTGAAGCTTTCTTT
V: TRBV27; length: 17; D: TRBD1; size: -; J: TRBJ1-2; CDR3: CASSRKLQGGGTWGYTF; DNA: TGTGCCAGCAGCCGGAAATTACAGGGGGGCGGAACGTGGGGCTACACCTTC
V: TRBV28; length: 16; D: -; size: once; J: TRBJ2-7; CDR3: CASSSFGQPASYEQYF; DNA: TGTGCCAGCAGTTCATTCGGGCAGCCCGCATCCTACGAGCAGTACTTC
V: TRBV7-7; length: 13; D: -; size: -; J: TRBJ2-5; CDR3: CASSLASQETQYF; DNA: TGTGCCAGCAGCTTAGCCAGCCAAGAGACCCAGTACTTC
V: TRBV27; length: 10; D: -; size: -; J: TRBJ2-5; CDR3: CASPDKTQYF; DNA: TGTGCCAGCCCCGATAAGACCCAGTACTTC
V: TRBV28; length: 13; D: -; size: -; J: TRBJ1-4; CDR3: CASRGQPNEKLFF; DNA: TGTGCCAGCAGAGGACAGCCAAATGAAAAACTGTTTTTT
V: TRBV9; length: 15; D: -; size: -; J: TRBJ2-7; CDR3: CASSVDLGGSYEQYF; DNA: TGTGCCAGCAGCGTAGATCTGGGTGGCTCCTACGAGCAGTACTTC
V: TRBV18; length: 12; D: -; size: -; J: TRBJ2-7; CDR3: CASSPQSHEQYF; DNA: TGTGCCAGCTCACCGCAGTCCCACGAGCAGTACTTC
V: TRBV19; length: 13; D: -; size: -; J: TRBJ2-7; CDR3: CASRRGPAYEQYF; DNA: TGTGCCAGTAGAAGAGGCCCCGCCTACGAGCAGTACTTC
V: TRBV7-8; length: 15; D: TRBD1; size: -; J: TRBJ1-5; CDR3: CASKPGQDSRQPQHF; DNA: TGTGCCAGTAAACCGGGACAGGATTCTCGGCAGCCCCAGCATTTT
V: TRBV27; length: 15; D: -; size: -; J: TRBJ1-5; CDR3: CASSLRGDSNQPQHF; DNA: TGTGCCAGCAGTTTACGAGGGGATAGCAATCAGCCCCAGCATTTT
V: TRBV5-1; length: 15; D: -; size: -; J: TRBJ1-2; CDR3: CASSFLGSPNYGYTF; DNA: TGCGCCAGCAGCTTTCTGGGGAGTCCCAACTATGGCTACACCTTC
V: TRBV28; length: 14; D: TRBD1; size: -; J: TRBJ1-5; CDR3: CASSLTRGNQPQHF; DNA: TGTGCCAGCAGTTTAACCAGGGGGAACCAGCCCCAGCATTTT
V: TRBV6-5; length: 14; D: -; size: once; J: TRBJ1-3; CDR3: CASSYSFQDNTIYF; DNA: TGTGCCAGCAGTTACTCGTTCCAGGATAACACCATATATTTT
V: TRBV1; length: 13; D: -; size: once; J: TRBJ1-1; CDR3: CTSSQETGLGAFF; DNA: TGCACCAGCAGCCAAGAAACAGGCCTGGGAGCTTTCTTT
V: TRBV6-1; length: 16; D: TRBD1; size: -; J: TRBJ2-1; CDR3: CASSEMAGGTVNEQFF; DNA: TGTGCCAGCAGTGAAATGGCAGGGGGCACGGTCAATGAGCAGTTCTTC
V: TRBV28; length: 15; D: TRBD2; size: -; J: TRBJ2-1; CDR3: CASSLPSSGRDEQFF; DNA: TGTGCCAGCAGTTTACCTTCTAGCGGGAGGGATGAGCAGTTCTTC
V: TRBV6-1; length: 14; D: -; size: -; J: TRBJ1-2; CDR3: CASSEARGVGGYTF; DNA: TGTGCCAGCAGTGAAGCGAGAGGGGTGGGCGGCTACACCTTC